These 21 T cell receptor beta chains were sequenced from one sample in a study of identical twins. TCRdb analysed the 5' RACE reads with MiXCR anew, one entry per CDR3 protein. The sample has approximately 690,000 distinct CDR3 sequences, approximately 6.1% seen once. The sequencing sample was made of naive T cells sorted from blood. These receptor sequences come from a man aged 18 to 30 in good health.

There are a few counts of this clonotype. The J gene is TRBJ2-3, the V gene TRBV12-3 or TRBV12-4; D call uncertain. This CDR3 region has 13 residues. Deletions cut 4 bases from V and 3 bases from J, with 8 bases between. The CDR3 region has the DNA TGTGCCAGCAGTTCATCATTTACAGATACGCAGTATTTT. This gives the protein CASSSSFTDTQYF.

This clonotype has a count of ten or more. The chain joins TRBV5-4 to TRBJ2-1; TRBD2 aligns across 9 bases. The CDR3 contains 16 residues. Germline V gene sequence: CDR1 SGHNT, CDR2 YYREEE (reference sequence). V lost 0 bases and J lost 7; bases outside the gene matches: 8. The CDR3, as DNA: TGTGCCAGCAGCTTGGTTCTTATAGCGGGAGAGAATGAGCAGTTCTTC. It codes for CASSLVLIAGENEQFF.

The V and J genes are TRBV5-1 and TRBJ2-2, with TRBD1 matching 7 bases. This CDR3 comprises 16 residues. Germline CDR1 SGHRS, CDR2 YFSETQ. V lost 4 bases to trimming and J lost 5 bases; unmatched junction nucleotides: 11. CDR3 nucleotides: TGCGCCAGCAGCGGCCCGGGACAGCTCATAACCGGGGAGCTGTTTTTT. It codes for CASSGPGQLITGELFF.

This clonotype was picked up many times. Here the CDR3 reads CAMGSSEQFF. The CDR3 DNA follows: TGTGCCATGGGCTCGAGTGAGCAGTTCTTC. The rearrangement links TRBV10-3 to TRBJ2-1; D uncertain. With 9 bases removed from V and 9 bases from J, the gap between germline ends came to 9 bases. The CDR3 has 10 amino acids. In germline, CDR1 is ENHRY, CDR2 SYGVKD.

This clonotype was counted many times. The chain joins TRBV2 to TRBJ1-6, with TRBD1 matching 8 bases. The germline V gene encodes CDR1 SNHLY and CDR2 FYNNEI. Trimming at V came to 11 bases and at J to 5 bases, leaving 5 bases not matched to a gene. This CDR3 is 13 amino acids long. This CDR3 is CASMGQDNSPLHF. CDR3 DNA sequence: TGTGCCTCGATGGGACAGGATAATTCACCCCTCCACTTT.

The V call is TRBV28, the J call TRBJ2-5; D is uncertain. The CDR3 has 13 amino acids. CDR1 MDHEN and CDR2 SYDVKM come from the germline V gene. Trimming removed 5 bases at V and 0 bases at J, with 7 bases between. In DNA, the CDR3 is TGTGCCAGCAGTCAGGCAGACCAAGAGACCCAGTACTTC. Residues: CASSQADQETQYF.

This clonotype came up a few times. This chain joins TRBV30 and TRBJ1-4; no reliable D call. The V end was cut by 0 bases, the J end by 8 bases, with 7 bases between. Germline V gene sequence: CDR1 GTSNPN, CDR2 SVGIG (reference sequence). This CDR3 spans 12 amino acids. Here the CDR3 reads CAWSVRGEKLFF. DNA for the CDR3: TGTGCCTGGAGTGTAAGAGGGGAAAAACTGTTTTTT.

This sequence joins TRBV5-6 and TRBJ2-7; 7 nucleotides agree with TRBD2. Per the germline V gene, CDR1 is SGHDT and CDR2 is YYEEEE. V lost 4 bases and J lost 2; bases outside the gene matches: 3. The CDR3 is 13 amino acids. The CDR3 sequence: CASSPTSTYEQYF. The CDR3 DNA reads as TGTGCCAGCAGCCCGACTAGCACCTACGAGCAGTACTTC.

This clonotype was found a few times. The chain couples TRBV4-3 to TRBJ2-7, with D hard to call. CDR3 length: 13 residues. Germline V lookup: CDR1 LGHNA, CDR2 YSLEER. Trimming shortened V by 0 bases and J by 4 bases, and 7 bases separated the two germline ends. This chain's CDR3 is CASSQEMGYEQYF. As DNA, the CDR3 is TGCGCCAGCAGCCAAGAAATGGGATACGAGCAGTACTTC.

There are a few counts of this clonotype. The chain is built from TRBV7-9 and TRBJ1-1; TRBD1 matches at 7 bases. The CDR3 runs to 11 residues. V shed 4 bases and J 9 bases; nucleotides not matched to a gene: 2. Per the germline V gene, CDR1 is SEHNR and CDR2 is FQNEAQ (reference sequence). CDR3 bases: TGTGCCAGCAGCTCGACAGGGAAAGCTTTCTTT. Its translation: CASSSTGKAFF. The full variable domain, rest sourced from reference TRBV7-9 and TRBJ1-1, is DTGVSQNPRHKITKRGQNVTFRCDPISEHNRLYWYRQTLGQGPEFLTYFQNEAQLEKSRLLSDRFSAERPKGSFSTLEIQRTEQGDSAMYLCASSSTGKAFFGQGTRLTVV.

This rearrangement joins TRBV7-3 to TRBJ2-1; TRBD2 matches at 10 bases. Germline trimming cut 2 bases from V and 5 bases from J; bases unmatched to any gene: 6. The length of the CDR3 is 16 residues. CDR1 and CDR2 (germline): SGHTA, FQGTGA. The CDR3 here is CASSLPSGRRDNEQFF. The CDR3 bases are TGTGCCAGCAGCTTACCTAGCGGGAGACGTGACAATGAGCAGTTCTTC.

This clonotype was seen more than once but under ten times. J is TRBJ2-5 and V is TRBV5-6; 11 bases map to TRBD2. The ends lost 4 bases at V and 10 bases at J; junction bases unmatched: 9. Germline V CDR1 and CDR2: SGHDT, YYEEEE. This CDR3 spans 14 amino acids. CDR3 residues: CASSAGLAGGGQYF. The DNA for the CDR3 is TGTGCCAGCAGCGCCGGACTAGCGGGCGGGGGCCAGTACTTC.

In its sample, this clonotype was seen a few times. V usage is TRBV30 and J usage is TRBJ2-2, with D unresolved. Trimming cost V 1 base and J 7 bases, with 7 bases left between them. CDR3 length: 12 amino acids. In germline, CDR1 is GTSNPN, CDR2 SVGIG (reference sequence). This CDR3 reads CAWSAVSGELFF. The CDR3 nucleotides read TGTGCCTGGAGTGCGGTCAGCGGGGAGCTGTTTTTT.

At least ten counts were recorded for this clonotype. CDR3 in DNA: TGCAGCGTCGTAGGGACAGGCCTAACCTACGAGCAGTACTTC. Residues: CSVVGTGLTYEQYF. The V gene is TRBV29-1, the J gene TRBJ2-7, with 8 bases fitting TRBD1. Germline V lookup: CDR1 SQVTM, CDR2 ANQGSEA. The CDR3 extends over 14 amino acids. V was pared by 6 bases and J by 2 bases, with 9 bases of the junction left unmatched.

The V gene is TRBV20-1, the J gene TRBJ2-4; TRBD2 matches at 13 bases. The V segment lost 8 bases and the J segment 11 bases; nucleotides outside the gene matches: 18. Germline V gene sequence: CDR1 DFQATT, CDR2 SNEGSKA (reference sequence). The CDR3 is 16 amino acids. In DNA, the CDR3 is TGCAGTCCCGATATAGGGACTAGCGGGATCGGGGCTCTTCAGTACTTC. It is translated as CSPDIGTSGIGALQYF.

As concerns this clonotype: Just one base apart from a much larger clone, this may be a read error. The CDR3 carries no conserved terminal phenylalanine or tryptophan, so it likely arises from a read error. The chain has TRBV29-1 and TRBJ2-1; TRBD1 agrees at 9 bases. The germline CDR1 and CDR2 sequences are SQVTM and ANQGSEA. V was pared by 1 base and J by 4 bases, with 5 bases of the junction left unmatched. CDR3 length: 15 amino acids. For the CDR3, the DNA is TGCAGCGTTGAAGTAACCGGGACAGGGTACAATGAGCAGTTCATC. It yields the protein CSVEVTGTGYNEQFI.

This chain joins TRBV12-3 or TRBV12-4 and TRBJ1-2; weak D call: TRBD1 (6 bases). The germline V and J ends were trimmed by 3 bases and 1 base, with 12 bases remaining between them. The CDR3 runs to 15 residues. This CDR3 reads CASSFKGVINYGYTF. The CDR3 DNA reads as TGTGCCAGCAGTTTCAAGGGGGTCATTAACTATGGCTACACCTTC.

J is TRBJ2-7 and V is TRBV23-1, with D unclear. TRBV23-1 is an ORF for which the function is uncertain. Trimming took off 11 bases at V and 2 bases at J, with 13 bases between the two ends. The CDR3 covers 12 residues. As DNA, the CDR3 is TGCGCCCCAAAGACACATACCTACGAGCAGTACTTC. As protein: CAPKTHTYEQYF.

V gene TRBV5-1 combines with J gene TRBJ1-5; 9 bases line up with TRBD1. CDR3 length: 18 amino acids. Trimming took 4 bases from V and 0 from J; bases not matched to a gene: 11. Per germline, CDR1 SGHRS and CDR2 YFSETQ. This chain's CDR3 is CASSTGQGPTSSNQPQHF. The CDR3 DNA reads as TGCGCCAGCAGCACGGGACAGGGCCCGACCAGTAGCAATCAGCCCCAGCATTTT. The full variable domain, rest sourced from reference TRBV5-1 and TRBJ1-5, is KAGVTQTPRYLIKTRGQQVTLSCSPISGHRSVSWYQQTPGQGLQFLFEYFSETQRNKGNFPGRFSGRQFSNSRSEMNVSTLELGDSALYLCASSTGQGPTSSNQPQHFGDGTRLSIL.

This clonotype was seen repeatedly, ten times or more. The chain links TRBV29-1 to TRBJ2-1; TRBD2 agrees at 12 bases. Trimming cost V 7 bases and J 9 bases; bases outside gene matches: 7. The germline V gene has CDR1 SQVTM and CDR2 ANQGSEA. This CDR3 spans 13 amino acids. The CDR3 sequence is CSGGLAGGREQFF. The CDR3, as DNA: TGCAGCGGAGGGCTAGCGGGAGGGCGTGAGCAGTTCTTC.

Many counts were recorded for this clonotype. This sequence joins TRBV7-2 and TRBJ1-6; D is unclear. Germline V lookup: CDR1 SGHTA, CDR2 FQGNSA. Trimming left V 0 bases short and J 14 bases short, with 8 bases between. The CDR3 is made up of 12 amino acids. As DNA, the CDR3 is TGTGCCAGCAGCTTAGCCCTGGGGTCCCTCCACTTT. As protein: CASSLALGSLHF. The full variable domain, its missing parts supplied by reference TRBV7-2 and TRBJ1-6, is GAGVSQSPSNKVTEKGKDVELRCDPISGHTALYWYRQSLGQGLEFLIYFQGNSAPDKSGLPSDRFSAERTGGSVSTLTIQRTQQEDSAVYLCASSLALGSLHFGNGTRLTVT.